The rows below give T cell receptor beta chains drawn from one sample of a study of beta chain features in type 1 diabetes. The assay was immunoSEQ multiplex PCR, and TCRdb's table has in-frame clones only and misses some. The sample carries 250,000 to 350,000 clones, 14% recorded once. Material for sequencing was central memory CD4+ T cells from blood. The receptors stem from a young man in good health. Both conserved end residues are part of each CDR3. D genes are given only for firm matches. A row's size may be missing; if present it is once, few, many or a size class.

d_gene: TRBD2
v_gene: TRBV11-3
j_gene: TRBJ2-3
abundance: .
CDR3aa: CASSPRASGVWDTQYF
CDR3nt: TGTGCCAGCAGCCCCCGGGCTAGCGGGGTGTGGGATACGCAGTATTTT

d_gene: TRBD2
v_gene: TRBV14
j_gene: TRBJ2-2
abundance: many
CDR3aa: CASSQLAGVTGELFF
CDR3nt: TGTGCCAGCAGCCAACTAGCGGGGGTCACCGGGGAGCTGTTTTTT

d_gene: .
v_gene: TRBV19
j_gene: TRBJ2-1
abundance: few
CDR3aa: CAEWNEQFF
CDR3nt: TGTGCCGAGTGGAATGAGCAGTTCTTC

d_gene: TRBD1
v_gene: TRBV30
j_gene: TRBJ1-5
abundance: .
CDR3aa: CAWSPGQGIRGQPQHF
CDR3nt: TGTGCCTGGAGTCCGGGACAGGGGATTAGGGGTCAGCCCCAGCATTTT

d_gene: .
v_gene: TRBV7-2
j_gene: TRBJ2-7
abundance: .
CDR3aa: CASSLVVNYEQYF
CDR3nt: TGTGCCAGCAGCTTAGTAGTGAACTACGAGCAGTACTTC

d_gene: .
v_gene: TRBV2
j_gene: TRBJ2-7
abundance: .
CDR3aa: CASSKKGLTEQYF
CDR3nt: TGTGCCAGCAGTAAAAAGGGACTTACGGAGCAGTACTTC

d_gene: TRBD1
v_gene: TRBV7-6
j_gene: TRBJ2-5
abundance: few
CDR3aa: CASSSGQGAQETQYF
CDR3nt: TGTGCCAGCAGCTCCGGACAGGGGGCTCAAGAGACCCAGTACTTC

d_gene: TRBD1
v_gene: TRBV5-8
j_gene: TRBJ1-5
abundance: few
CDR3aa: CASSLLGTGGRFSNQPQHF
CDR3nt: TGTGCCAGCAGCTTGCTGGGGACAGGGGGCCGATTTAGCAATCAGCCCCAGCATTTT

d_gene: .
v_gene: TRBV5-1
j_gene: TRBJ2-7
abundance: .
CDR3aa: CASSAQTSRGYEQYF
CDR3nt: TGCGCCAGCAGCGCCCAGACAAGCCGCGGGTACGAGCAGTACTTC

d_gene: .
v_gene: TRBV6-1
j_gene: TRBJ1-3
abundance: .
CDR3aa: CASSQGPSGNTIYF
CDR3nt: TGTGCCAGCAGCCAAGGTCCGTCTGGAAACACCATATATTTT

d_gene: .
v_gene: TRBV29-1
j_gene: TRBJ1-5
abundance: .
CDR3aa: CSVTEGGQPQHF
CDR3nt: TGCAGCGTCACCGAGGGGGGTCAGCCCCAGCATTTT

d_gene: .
v_gene: TRBV5-4
j_gene: TRBJ1-6
abundance: .
CDR3aa: CASSLKGGAGSPLHF
CDR3nt: TGTGCCAGCAGCTTGAAGGGGGGCGCGGGGTCACCCCTCCACTTT

d_gene: .
v_gene: TRBV7-2
j_gene: TRBJ2-1
abundance: .
CDR3aa: CASSLGGSYNEQFF
CDR3nt: TGTGCCAGCAGCTTGGGGGGCTCCTACAATGAGCAGTTCTTC

d_gene: .
v_gene: TRBV5-1
j_gene: TRBJ2-3
abundance: .
CDR3aa: CASSPGHTSTDTQYF
CDR3nt: TGCGCCAGCAGCCCGGGACACACTAGCACAGATACGCAGTATTTT

d_gene: .
v_gene: TRBV2
j_gene: TRBJ1-2
abundance: .
CDR3aa: CASSIDWGGRGYTF
CDR3nt: TGTGCCAGCAGTATCGATTGGGGAGGGCGCGGCTACACCTTC

d_gene: .
v_gene: TRBV21-1
j_gene: TRBJ2-3
abundance: .
CDR3aa: CASRLAVGRDTQYF
CDR3nt: TGTGCCAGCCGACTAGCGGTAGGGCGGGATACGCAGTATTTT

d_gene: TRBD1
v_gene: TRBV28
j_gene: TRBJ1-1
abundance: few
CDR3aa: CASSFGGQGAEAFF
CDR3nt: TGTGCCAGCAGTTTCGGGGGACAGGGGGCGGAAGCTTTCTTT

d_gene: .
v_gene: TRBV5-6
j_gene: TRBJ2-2
abundance: .
CDR3aa: CASSLSGWRTGELFF
CDR3nt: TGTGCCAGCAGCTTGTCAGGGTGGAGGACCGGGGAGCTGTTTTTT

d_gene: .
v_gene: TRBV30
j_gene: TRBJ1-1
abundance: few
CDR3aa: CACTLGAGWTEAFF
CDR3nt: TGTGCCTGTACGTTAGGGGCAGGGTGGACTGAAGCTTTCTTT

d_gene: .
v_gene: TRBV12-5
j_gene: TRBJ2-3
abundance: .
CDR3aa: CASGAMTGTDTQYF
CDR3nt: TGTGCTAGTGGTGCGATGACAGGCACAGATACGCAGTATTTT

d_gene: .
v_gene: TRBV23-1
j_gene: TRBJ2-2
abundance: few
CDR3aa: CASSQFPPNTGELFF
CDR3nt: TGCGCCAGCAGTCAATTCCCACCTAACACCGGGGAGCTGTTTTTT

d_gene: .
v_gene: TRBV5-4
j_gene: TRBJ2-7
abundance: .
CDR3aa: CASSLVPYEQYF
CDR3nt: TGTGCCAGCAGCTTGGTTCCCTACGAGCAGTACTTC

d_gene: .
v_gene: TRBV28
j_gene: TRBJ1-1
abundance: few
CDR3aa: CASSSSHTEAFF
CDR3nt: TGTGCCAGCAGTTCGTCACACACTGAAGCTTTCTTT

d_gene: .
v_gene: TRBV9
j_gene: TRBJ2-2
abundance: .
CDR3aa: CASSVEVTANTGELFF
CDR3nt: TGTGCCAGCAGCGTAGAAGTGACAGCTAACACCGGGGAGCTGTTTTTT

d_gene: .
v_gene: TRBV5-1
j_gene: TRBJ2-1
abundance: .
CDR3aa: CASSLGRSSYNEQFF
CDR3nt: TGCGCCAGCAGCTTGGGCCGGAGCTCCTACAATGAGCAGTTCTTC

d_gene: .
v_gene: TRBV5-4
j_gene: TRBJ1-1
abundance: .
CDR3aa: CASSLQLGINTEAFF
CDR3nt: TGTGCCAGCAGCTTGCAGCTCGGCATCAACACTGAAGCTTTCTTT

d_gene: .
v_gene: TRBV11-3
j_gene: TRBJ1-1
abundance: few
CDR3aa: CASSFDFFDTEAFF
CDR3nt: TGTGCCAGCAGCTTCGACTTCTTTGACACTGAAGCTTTCTTT

d_gene: .
v_gene: TRBV10-3
j_gene: TRBJ1-1
abundance: few
CDR3aa: CAISESGTHMNTEAFF
CDR3nt: TGTGCCATCAGTGAGTCTGGGACACACATGAACACTGAAGCTTTCTTT

d_gene: .
v_gene: TRBV11-2
j_gene: TRBJ1-1
abundance: few
CDR3aa: CASSLLRNTEAFF
CDR3nt: TGTGCCAGCAGCTTACTGAGGAACACTGAAGCTTTCTTT

d_gene: .
v_gene: TRBV7-6
j_gene: TRBJ1-1
abundance: .
CDR3aa: CASSPNWGSTEAFF
CDR3nt: TGTGCCAGCAGCCCGAATTGGGGATCCACTGAAGCTTTCTTT

d_gene: TRBD1
v_gene: TRBV11-3
j_gene: TRBJ2-5
abundance: few
CDR3aa: CASSLSGTGTETQYF
CDR3nt: TGTGCCAGCAGCTTATCCGGGACAGGGACAGAGACCCAGTACTTC

d_gene: .
v_gene: TRBV5-6
j_gene: TRBJ1-4
abundance: few
CDR3aa: CASSLGGAGNEKLFF
CDR3nt: TGTGCCAGCAGCTTGGGTGGGGCGGGAAATGAAAAACTGTTTTTT

d_gene: .
v_gene: TRBV20-1
j_gene: TRBJ2-5
abundance: .
CDR3aa: CSARTKETQYF
CDR3nt: TGCAGTGCACGGACTAAAGAGACCCAGTACTTC

d_gene: .
v_gene: TRBV6-5
j_gene: TRBJ1-3
abundance: once
CDR3aa: CATTPTAGQRNTIYF
CDR3nt: TGTGCCACCACACCCACCGCCGGACAGCGAAACACCATATATTTT

d_gene: TRBD1
v_gene: TRBV6-1
j_gene: TRBJ1-2
abundance: few
CDR3aa: CASCQAFQGARYTF
CDR3nt: TGTGCCAGCTGTCAAGCTTTCCAGGGGGCCCGCTACACCTTC

d_gene: .
v_gene: TRBV28
j_gene: TRBJ2-5
abundance: .
CDR3aa: CASSPDQQETQYF
CDR3nt: TGTGCCAGCAGTCCCGATCAGCAAGAGACCCAGTACTTC

d_gene: .
v_gene: TRBV6-1
j_gene: TRBJ2-2
abundance: .
CDR3aa: CASRSGNTGELFF
CDR3nt: TGTGCCAGCAGAAGCGGGAACACCGGGGAGCTGTTTTTT

d_gene: TRBD2
v_gene: TRBV4-2
j_gene: TRBJ2-3
abundance: .
CDR3aa: CASSQEALAGGDTQYF
CDR3nt: TGTGCCAGCAGCCAAGAAGCTCTAGCGGGAGGGGATACGCAGTATTTT

d_gene: TRBD2
v_gene: TRBV30
j_gene: TRBJ2-1
abundance: .
CDR3aa: CAWSGLAGALDEQFF
CDR3nt: TGTGCCTGGAGTGGATTAGCGGGAGCACTTGATGAGCAGTTCTTC

d_gene: .
v_gene: TRBV7-9
j_gene: TRBJ2-7
abundance: .
CDR3aa: CASSLGSSSYEQYF
CDR3nt: TGTGCCAGCAGCTTGGGCAGTTCTTCCTACGAGCAGTACTTC

d_gene: .
v_gene: TRBV5-1
j_gene: TRBJ2-7
abundance: few
CDR3aa: CASSLGQVHYEQYF
CDR3nt: TGCGCCAGCAGCTTGGGACAGGTTCACTACGAGCAGTACTTC

d_gene: TRBD1
v_gene: TRBV6-1
j_gene: TRBJ2-1
abundance: .
CDR3aa: CASSAQGQGINNEQFF
CDR3nt: TGTGCCAGCAGTGCTCAGGGACAGGGTATAAACAATGAGCAGTTCTTC

d_gene: .
v_gene: TRBV7-2
j_gene: TRBJ2-1
abundance: few
CDR3aa: CASSLVSGPGDEQFF
CDR3nt: TGTGCCAGCAGCTTAGTGTCTGGTCCTGGGGATGAGCAGTTCTTC

d_gene: TRBD1
v_gene: TRBV5-1
j_gene: TRBJ1-1
abundance: .
CDR3aa: CASSLGQGKNTEAFF
CDR3nt: TGCGCCAGCAGCTTGGGACAGGGTAAGAACACTGAAGCTTTCTTT

d_gene: TRBD2
v_gene: TRBV5-1
j_gene: TRBJ2-3
abundance: .
CDR3aa: CASSLEVAGRGDTQYF
CDR3nt: TGCGCCAGCAGCTTGGAAGTAGCGGGAAGGGGAGATACGCAGTATTTT

d_gene: TRBD1
v_gene: TRBV18
j_gene: TRBJ1-1
abundance: many
CDR3aa: CASGKGGQGEAFF
CDR3nt: TGTGCCAGCGGAAAAGGGGGACAGGGAGAAGCTTTCTTT

d_gene: .
v_gene: TRBV28
j_gene: TRBJ1-5
abundance: few
CDR3aa: CASTIPGQRGEPQHF
CDR3nt: TGTGCCAGCACCATTCCGGGACAAAGAGGAGAGCCCCAGCATTTT

d_gene: TRBD1
v_gene: TRBV5-1
j_gene: TRBJ1-2
abundance: .
CDR3aa: CASSFKPGGGAEYGYTF
CDR3nt: TGCGCCAGCAGCTTCAAACCTGGAGGGGGCGCGGAATATGGCTACACCTTC

d_gene: .
v_gene: TRBV4-2
j_gene: TRBJ2-5
abundance: .
CDR3aa: CASSSGQSQETQYF
CDR3nt: TGTGCCAGCAGCAGTGGACAGTCACAAGAGACCCAGTACTTC